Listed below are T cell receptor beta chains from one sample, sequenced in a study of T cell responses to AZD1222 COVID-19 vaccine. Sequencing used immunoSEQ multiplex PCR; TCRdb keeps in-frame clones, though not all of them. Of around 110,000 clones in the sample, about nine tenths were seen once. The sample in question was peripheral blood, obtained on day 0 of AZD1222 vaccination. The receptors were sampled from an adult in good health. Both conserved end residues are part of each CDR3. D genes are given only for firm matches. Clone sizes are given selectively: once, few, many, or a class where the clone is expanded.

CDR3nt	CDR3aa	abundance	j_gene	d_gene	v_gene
TGTGCCAGTAGTATTGGATGGGGGGGCAATGAAAAACTGTTTTTT	CASSIGWGGNEKLFF	-	TRBJ1-4	-	TRBV19
TGTGCCACCAGCAGAGGAAATTCTGGAAACACCATATATTTT	CATSRGNSGNTIYF	-	TRBJ1-3	-	TRBV15
TGTGCCAGCAAGCGGAACAGGGGCTTCTCTCGTGGCTACACCTTC	CASKRNRGFSRGYTF	-	TRBJ1-2	TRBD1	TRBV9
TGTGCCAGCATGGGACAGTTCGCTGGACCCCAGCATTTT	CASMGQFAGPQHF	-	TRBJ1-5	TRBD1	TRBV12-3/TRBV12-4
TGCAGCGGGCAGGGGGCTGGAACTGAAGCTTTCTTT	CSGQGAGTEAFF	-	TRBJ1-1	TRBD1	TRBV29-1
TGTGCCAGCAGCTTAGCGGGACCATACGAGCAGTACTTC	CASSLAGPYEQYF	once	TRBJ2-7	-	TRBV7-8
TGTGCCAGCTCACCACCCGGGCTGCAGGGGTCCTCTGGCTACACCTTC	CASSPPGLQGSSGYTF	-	TRBJ1-2	-	TRBV18
TGTGCCAGCAGTCGCCTCTCCGGGACAGGGTTAACTAATGAAAAACTGTTTTTT	CASSRLSGTGLTNEKLFF	-	TRBJ1-4	TRBD1	TRBV27
TGCGCCAGCAGCCTGGACAGGTGGAACACTGAAGCTTTCTTT	CASSLDRWNTEAFF	-	TRBJ1-1	TRBD1	TRBV5-1
TGTGCCCCCCGCCGGGACCGACCCTCGGACGAGCAGTACTTC	CAPRRDRPSDEQYF	-	TRBJ2-7	-	TRBV30
TGTGCCACAAGGGGACAGGGGGGCTACGAGCAGTACTTC	CATRGQGGYEQYF	-	TRBJ2-7	TRBD1	TRBV28
TGTGCCAGCGATCTTTCGCTGCTTGGTGGCTACACCTTC	CASDLSLLGGYTF	once	TRBJ1-2	-	TRBV6-6
TGTGCCAGCAGTGCTAGCGGGAGAGGTACCGGGGAGCTGTTTTTT	CASSASGRGTGELFF	-	TRBJ2-2	TRBD2	TRBV6-2/TRBV6-3
TGCGCCAGCAGCTTGGATGGGACTCCAGACACAGATACGCAGTATTTT	CASSLDGTPDTDTQYF	-	TRBJ2-3	-	TRBV5-1
TGTGCCAGCTCACCACGCAGGACGGCCACTGAAGCTTTCTTT	CASSPRRTATEAFF	-	TRBJ1-1	-	TRBV18
TGTGCCAGCAGTCCCTCGGACACGCTCAAACTGTTTTTT	CASSPSDTLKLFF	few	TRBJ1-4	-	TRBV12-3/TRBV12-4
TGCGCCAGCAGCATGGAATTAGCTGAGCAGTTCTTC	CASSMELAEQFF	-	TRBJ2-1	-	TRBV5-1
TGTGCCAGCTCATTCGGAGGTATCAATGAGCAGTTCTTC	CASSFGGINEQFF	-	TRBJ2-1	-	TRBV18
TGTGCATTCGAGGGGGGCGATGCAACTAATGAAAAACTGTTTTTT	CAFEGGDATNEKLFF	-	TRBJ1-4	-	TRBV7-3
TGTGCCAGTCGGTACACTCAATATAGCAATCAGCCCCAGCATTTT	CASRYTQYSNQPQHF	-	TRBJ1-5	-	TRBV19
TGCGCCAGCAGCTTGGCGGGGTTAGACTCTGGAAACACCATATATTTT	CASSLAGLDSGNTIYF	once	TRBJ1-3	-	TRBV5-1
TGCGCCAGCAGTGACAGGGGAAAATATGGCTACACCTTC	CASSDRGKYGYTF	-	TRBJ1-2	-	TRBV10-1
TGTGCCAGCAGCTCCTTGATTCAAAGCTCCTACAATGAGCAGTTCTTC	CASSSLIQSSYNEQFF	-	TRBJ2-1	-	TRBV5-4
TGTGCCACCAGTGACCCACAGGGGGCAGAGGGCTACACCTTC	CATSDPQGAEGYTF	once	TRBJ1-2	TRBD1	TRBV24-1
TGTGCCAGCAGCTCAACAGGGGGGACCTCCTACGAGCAGTACTTC	CASSSTGGTSYEQYF	-	TRBJ2-7	TRBD1	TRBV7-8
TGTGCCAGCACCCCGCCCAGGGCGGGGAACACTGAAGCTTTCTTT	CASTPPRAGNTEAFF	-	TRBJ1-1	-	TRBV7-4
TGTGCCAGCAGCTTGTCTAGCGGCTTGTACAATGAGCAGTTCTTC	CASSLSSGLYNEQFF	-	TRBJ2-1	TRBD2	TRBV7-9
TGCGCCAGCAGCTCCGGGGACAGGGGGGACTCCGTCCTGACTTTC	CASSSGDRGDSVLTF	-	TRBJ2-6	TRBD1	TRBV5-1
TGTGCCAGCAGCCCCGGGCAGGACCCTCTTCCCCAGCATTTT	CASSPGQDPLPQHF	-	TRBJ1-5	-	TRBV7-2
TGTGCCAGCAGTTCCCCGAAGGCCAGCTCCTACAATGAGCAGTTCTTC	CASSSPKASSYNEQFF	-	TRBJ2-1	-	TRBV28
TGTGCCAGTAGTGCCGTTCAGCAGACCGGGGAGCTGTTTTTT	CASSAVQQTGELFF	-	TRBJ2-2	-	TRBV19
TGTGCCAGCAGTGAGCAAGGGTACGAGCAGTACTTC	CASSEQGYEQYF	-	TRBJ2-7	-	TRBV25-1
TGTGCCAGCAGCTTCGACACCCTTGGCACTGAAGCTTTCTTT	CASSFDTLGTEAFF	once	TRBJ1-1	-	TRBV5-4
TGTGCCATCAGTGAGGGGACTAGCGGGAGAGTCGGGGAGCTGTTTTTT	CAISEGTSGRVGELFF	-	TRBJ2-2	TRBD2	TRBV10-3
TGTGCCAGCAGGGACAGGGGCGGGACTGAAGCTTTCTTT	CASRDRGGTEAFF	-	TRBJ1-1	TRBD1	TRBV12-3/TRBV12-4
TGTGCCAGCAGCCAAGGATCGGGGGGCGGGAGCCGGGAGACCCAGTACTTC	CASSQGSGGGSRETQYF	-	TRBJ2-5	-	TRBV3-1/TRBV3-2
TGTGCCAGCAGCTTACAAGACAATGAGCAGTTCTTC	CASSLQDNEQFF	-	TRBJ2-1	-	TRBV7-9